This TCR beta chain stems from a study of Graves' ophthalmopathy and Graves' hyperthyroidism. Trimming stripped 1 base from V and 6 bases from J, with 10 bases between. Germline loops: CDR1 LGHDT, CDR2 YNNKEL (reference sequence). The CDR3 is 15 residues long. The study, taken as a whole, reports: Ophthalmopathy versus stable hyperthyroidism: 13-signature model gave 85% to 90% sensitivity, 75% to 83% specificity. Among expanded thyroid clonotypes above 0.001 frequency, most also occurred in blood.

Ophthalmopathy donors' eye disease showed moderate-to-severe activity, CAS of at least 3, NOSPECS of at least 4 and duration under 3 months. PBMCs had their origin in fresh peripheral blood (10 ml). TCR beta CDR3 amplification used RNA transcripts. RT-PCR was first run with HTBI primers, then multiplex PCR in a second round. TCRdb itself ran the multiplex PCR reads through MiXCR, one entry per CDR3 protein. The table lists 300,000 or so distinct CDR3 sequences, roughly a sixth of them singletons. This clonotype occurred many times. Its antigen is still unknown. The sample consisted of peripheral blood. The chain combines TRBV3-1 with TRBJ1-6; possible D gene TRBD1, 5 bases. This sequence originates from an adult man with Graves' ophthalmopathy. The CDR3 loop reads CASSQVVRANSPLHF. The CDR3 DNA sequence: TGTGCCAGCAGCCAAGTAGTCAGGGCTAATTCACCCCTCCACTTT. The whole variable domain, filled in from reference TRBV3-1 and TRBJ1-6, reads DTAVSQTPKYLVTQMGNDKSIKCEQNLGHDTMYWYKQDSKKFLKIMFSYNNKELIINETVPNRFSPKSPDKAHLNLHINSLELGDSAVYFCASSQVVRANSPLHFGNGTRLTVT.